This T cell receptor beta chain was captured in a study of T cell responses to AZD1222 COVID-19 vaccine. Germline assignment: CDR1 SGHTA and CDR2 FQGNSA. The CDR3 totals 17 residues. Trimming took 4 bases from V and 0 from J; bases not matched to a gene: 8. Remarks on this clone: Its antigen is as yet unknown.

Study results and limitations: Spike-specific TCR breadth and depth went up after people got two AZD1222 doses. Most donors were white British and more were female, and clonal diversity was possibly underestimated.

Profiling relied on immunoSEQ multiplex PCR, and the TCRdb table lists in-frame clones only, not all of them. The sample shows about 110,000 clones, roughly 90% of them seen only once. J is TRBJ1-1 and V is TRBV7-2, with TRBD1 matching over 10 bases. This clonotype originated in an adult in good health. The sample in question was peripheral blood, obtained on day 0 of MenACWY control vaccination. The CDR3 is CASSSDRGPSMNTEAFF. The CDR3 nucleotides read TGTGCCAGCAGCTCCGACAGGGGGCCCTCAATGAACACTGAAGCTTTCTTT.